The following is a TCR beta chain sequence with its context. Trimming removed 0 bases from V and 4 bases from J, with 13 bases in between. CDR1 SGDLS and CDR2 YYNGEE come from the germline V gene. CDR3 length: 15 amino acids. The entry originates in a study of blood T cell repertoires in COVID-19. The overall study: PBMCs, B-cell-depleted T cells, or T cells provided the cDNA or gDNA that made up the material.

Participant age was roughly 18 to 90 years, and participants resided in about 25 US areas. Grouping used clinical history reported by participants in a survey and questionnaire. As handled by the study authors: Quantification of nucleated cells was approximated via reference gene primer amplification. Using immunoSEQ multiplex PCR, the repertoire was profiled, and TCRdb retains in-frame clones only, with some absent. V, J and clone size are taken as reported in that table, and D and trimming were inferred from the DNA itself. This sample has around 250,000 clones, with 80% to 85% found just once. Input material: PBMCs or T cells enriched from blood (not recorded which). V and J are TRBV9 and TRBJ1-2, with D maybe TRBD1 (6 bases). The TCR comes from a man aged 45-60 years who had recovered from COVID-19. The CDR3 region is CASSVGPGDIYGYTF. The CDR3 DNA reads TGTGCCAGCAGCGTAGGGCCAGGGGACATCTATGGCTACACCTTC.